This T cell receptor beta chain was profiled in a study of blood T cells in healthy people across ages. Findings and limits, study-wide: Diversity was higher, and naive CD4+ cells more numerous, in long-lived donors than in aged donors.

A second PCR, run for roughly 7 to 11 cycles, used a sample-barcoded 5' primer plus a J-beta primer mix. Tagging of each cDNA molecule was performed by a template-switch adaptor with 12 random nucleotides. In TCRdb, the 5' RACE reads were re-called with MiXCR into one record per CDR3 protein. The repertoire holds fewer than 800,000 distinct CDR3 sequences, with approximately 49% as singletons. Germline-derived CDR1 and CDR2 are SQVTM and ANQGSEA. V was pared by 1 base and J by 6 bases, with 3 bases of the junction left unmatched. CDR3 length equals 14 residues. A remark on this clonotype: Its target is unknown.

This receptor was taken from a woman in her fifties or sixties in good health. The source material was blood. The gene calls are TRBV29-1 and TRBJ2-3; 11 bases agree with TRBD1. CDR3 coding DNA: TGCAGCGTTGAAGGTGGACAGGGGGCGGATACGCAGTATTTT. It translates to CSVEGGQGADTQYF.